This T cell receptor beta chain was obtained from a study of T cell repertoires in cytomegalovirus infection. Study-wide context: As its CMV epitopes, the study selected recently identified HLA-C-restricted and well-studied HLA-B-restricted targets. Through public TCR beta signatures, both CMV infection and matching HLA type were indicated. Regarding the study as a whole: HLA-C-restricted CMV-specific TCR beta clonotypes prevailed in the ex vivo response.

Remarks on this clonotype: Its antigen is not identified.

MiXCR, run by TCRdb on the reads, gives a single entry per CDR3 protein. The sample has about 770,000 distinct CDR3 sequences, around 29% seen once. CDR1 is KGHSH and CDR2 is LQKENI in the germline V gene. V dropped 6 bases and J dropped 7 bases, with 18 bases sitting between them. The CDR3 is 14 residues long. The sample was cultured CD8+ T cells from PBMCs, taken from culture after CMV antigen stimulation. The receptor was isolated from a human donor in good health (CMV status not recorded). Some clones in this sample may be carry-over from other donors' samples. The V and J genes are TRBV18 and TRBJ1-1, with D perhaps TRBD1 (5 bases). The CDR3 DNA is TGTGCCAGCTCTCCGCAGGGAGTCGGGGATGAAGCTTTCTTT. Translation gives CASSPQGVGDEAFF.